Here is one T cell receptor beta chain with its context. These data belong to a study of control samples from healthy donors and cancer patients. The method was immunoSEQ multiplex PCR; TCRdb's version includes in-frame clones alone and lacks a portion of them. There are approximately 50,000 clones in the sample; around 87% occur only once, and roughly an eighth lies in the top ten. The origin of this receptor is a woman aged 60-75 years with lung cancer. The sample comprised PBMCs.

CDR3: CATSVWGLSNQPQHF. The CDR3 coding sequence is TGTGCCACCTCCGTCTGGGGGTTAAGCAATCAGCCCCAGCATTTT. The V and J genes are TRBV6-4 and TRBJ1-5; D is possibly TRBD1 (5 bases). This CDR3 spans 15 amino acids. Deletions cut 10 bases from V and 1 base from J, with 17 bases between. The V gene's germline CDR1 is MRHNA and CDR2 SNTAGT.